This TCR beta chain stems from a study of T cell clones after liver transplantation. Study details: Standard immunosuppression, with no induction, continued until 12-24 months after transplant. Draws occurred before transplant, before withdrawal, and after complete or failed withdrawal.

Method: immunoSEQ multiplex PCR; TCRdb's copy keeps in-frame clones and lacks some. The sample includes about 51,000 clones, roughly nine tenths of them seen just once. The ends were cut back, 4 bases at V and 3 bases at J, with 8 bases in the middle. Germline V gene data show CDR1 as SGHRS and CDR2 as YFSETQ. This CDR3 comprises 12 residues. The source is a human patient who received a liver transplant. Some of these T cells may belong to the graft donor. V gene TRBV5-1 combines with J gene TRBJ2-7; D tentatively fits TRBD1 or TRBD2 (5 bases each). This specimen was CD8+ T cells from blood, taken 12 months after liver transplant. The DNA of the CDR3 is TGCGCCAGCAGCGGGACCAACTACGAGCAGTACTTC. The encoded protein is CASSGTNYEQYF.